The 6 T cell receptor beta chains reported below all come from one sample, sequenced in a study of blood T cell repertoires in COVID-19. This table comes from immunoSEQ multiplex PCR, and its TCRdb copy is limited to in-frame clones, with some not included. The sample lists roughly 380,000 clones, 75% to 90% occurring once. The specimen was peripheral blood. The receptors here all came from a woman in her thirties or forties with COVID-19, enrolled during active disease.

The chain links TRBV6-6 to TRBJ1-6; maybe TRBD1 (5 bases). Germline V CDR1 and CDR2: MNHNY, SVGAGI (reference sequence). The CDR3 contains 14 residues. Trimming pared 9 bases from V and 6 bases from J, leaving 15 bases between. The CDR3 loop reads CASTTGTSNSPLHF. DNA of the CDR3: TGTGCCAGTACGACCGGGACTTCTAATTCACCCCTCCACTTT.

This clone was picked up one time. The chain links TRBV7-6 to TRBJ2-2, with a weak D call TRBD2 (5 bases). The germline V gene has CDR1 SGHVS and CDR2 FNYEAQ. V was trimmed by 6 bases and J by 3 bases, leaving 11 bases between them. This CDR3 comprises 14 residues. The CDR3 protein is CASRPNGDTGELFF. The DNA for the CDR3 is TGTGCCAGCAGACCGAACGGGGACACCGGGGAGCTGTTTTTT. The complete variable domain, with remaining parts taken from reference TRBV7-6 and TRBJ2-2, reads GAGVSQSPRYKVTKRGQDVALRCDPISGHVSLYWYRQALGQGPEFLTYFNYEAQQDKSGLPNDRFSAERPEGSISTLTIQRTEQRDSAMYRCASRPNGDTGELFFGEGSRLTVL.

The rearrangement links TRBV27 to TRBJ1-5; no reliable D call. The V gene lost 8 bases and the J gene lost 0 bases, with 11 bases spanning the gap. Germline values: CDR1 MNHEY, CDR2 SMNVEV (reference sequence). The CDR3 totals 14 residues. The DNA for the CDR3 is TGTGCCAGCGGGAGACCGTATAGCAATCAGCCCCAGCATTTT. Amino acid sequence: CASGRPYSNQPQHF.

The rearrangement links TRBV25-1 to TRBJ1-2; 12 nucleotides match TRBD1. This CDR3 comprises 16 residues. CDR1 and CDR2 (germline): MGHDK, SYGVNS. V shed 3 bases, J shed 4 bases, and the junction held 6 bases outside the gene matches. The CDR3 spells CASSDPGTGGVYGYTF. CDR3 bases: TGTGCCAGCAGTGACCCCGGGACAGGGGGCGTCTATGGCTACACCTTC.

The chain couples TRBV6-2 or TRBV6-3 to TRBJ1-1, with D maybe TRBD1 (6 bases). In germline, CDR1 is MNHEY, CDR2 SVGEGT. The ends were cut back, 2 bases at V and 4 bases at J, with 14 bases in the middle. The CDR3 loop spans 15 amino acids. Written as DNA, the CDR3 is TGTGCCAGCAGTTACCTCAGGGGCGGTAGCACTGAAGCTTTCTTT. Amino acids: CASSYLRGGSTEAFF.

The V and J genes are TRBV5-1 and TRBJ1-4; unclear D gene. Germline V gene sequence: CDR1 SGHRS, CDR2 YFSETQ. Trimming left V 0 bases short and J 4 bases short, with 19 bases between. The CDR3 has 18 residues. The CDR3 coding sequence is TGCGCCAGCAGCTTGGTCCCGGGTGGCATCGGTAATAATGAAAAACTGTTTTTT. Its protein is CASSLVPGGIGNNEKLFF.